This T cell receptor beta chain was found in a study of shared clonotypes between healthy human individuals. Study as a whole: The cohort had two women and three men, ages 18 to 49.

Sequenced by immunoSEQ multiplex PCR; TCRdb stores in-frame clones only, minus some. The sample carries about 2.1 million clones, 93% recorded once. Naive CD8 cells, CD45RO-negative and positively selected for CCR7, excluded terminally differentiated effector memory CD45RA+ cells. CDR3 size: 15 residues. Between the trimmed V and J ends, which lost 4 bases and 4 bases, there was a span of 17 bases. In germline, CDR1 is SGDLS, CDR2 YYNGEE. The clonotype comes from a man younger than 35 in good health. Some clones in this sample may be carry-over from other donors' samples. The sample consisted of naive CD8+ T cells from PBMCs. The chain links TRBV9 to TRBJ1-2; weak D call: TRBD1 (5 bases). CDR3 bases: TGTGCCAGCAGCTCCGGGGGGGTTGGAGGCTATGGCTACACCTTC. This sequence encodes CASSSGGVGGYGYTF.